The 23 T cell receptor beta chains in this list originate from one sample, sequenced in a study of CD8+ T cells in alopecia areata. RNA, once extracted, was reverse transcribed into cDNA for use as the sequencing template. Assay used: immunoSEQ multiplex PCR; TCRdb lists only in-frame clones, some missing. The sample carries about 140,000 clones, roughly 50% recorded once. Sequenced here: CD4+ T cells sorted from blood, sampled at week 0. These receptors were obtained from a human donor with alopecia areata.

The gene calls are TRBV9 and TRBJ1-2, with a weak D call TRBD1 (5 bases). The CDR3 length is 15 residues. Trimming pared 0 bases from V and 4 bases from J, leaving 13 bases between. Germline V gene data show CDR1 as SGDLS and CDR2 as YYNGEE. CDR3 residues: CASSVGGTAIYGYTF. DNA of the CDR3: TGTGCCAGCAGCGTAGGCGGGACGGCGATCTATGGCTACACCTTC.

Worth noting for this clone: The sample holds other DNA sequences that translate to the same CDR3. This chain joins TRBV9 and TRBJ1-1; the match to TRBD1 covers 9 bases. CDR3 size: 15 residues. Germline V gene sequence: CDR1 SGDLS, CDR2 YYNGEE. Trimming cost V 4 bases and J 0 bases; bases outside gene matches: 4. CDR3 DNA sequence: TGTGCCAGCAGCCCCGGACAGGGGTTGAACACTGAAGCTTTCTTT. Amino acids: CASSPGQGLNTEAFF.

CDR3 in amino acids: CASSSPAAFF. CDR3 coding DNA: TGTGCCAGCAGTTCACCCGCCGCTTTCTTT. The chain carries TRBV6-5 and TRBJ1-1; no clear D gene. Germline CDR1 MNHEY, CDR2 SVGAGI. This CDR3 has 10 residues. Trimming took off 4 bases at V and 11 bases at J, with 8 bases between the two ends.

V is TRBV2 and J is TRBJ1-2; D is undetermined. From germline, CDR1 is SNHLY and CDR2 FYNNEI. V was clipped by 10 bases and J by 2 bases, with 14 bases between them. The CDR3 sequence is 13 residues long. CDR3 sequence: CAIQRGENYGYTF. As DNA, the CDR3 is TGTGCCATCCAGAGAGGAGAAAACTATGGCTACACCTTC.

This clone appeared a single time. The genes are TRBV30 and TRBJ1-1; 9 bases align to TRBD1. Unmatched junction bases numbered 6, after V lost 1 base and J lost 3 bases. The CDR3 has 15 residues. Per germline, CDR1 GTSNPN and CDR2 SVGIG (reference sequence). CDR3: CAWSAFRQGDTEAFF. Here the CDR3 DNA reads TGTGCCTGGAGTGCTTTCAGACAGGGGGACACTGAAGCTTTCTTT.

The chain uses TRBV7-2 and TRBJ2-2, with D unresolved. The CDR3 has 14 residues. Deletions cut 1 base from V and 6 bases from J, with 9 bases between. The germline CDR1 and CDR2 sequences are SGHTA and FQGNSA. The CDR3 here is CASSLVLGSGELFF. CDR3 sequence (DNA): TGTGCCAGCAGCTTAGTGCTCGGATCCGGGGAGCTGTTTTTT.

A few counts support this clone. The chain uses TRBV10-3 and TRBJ2-3; D not certain. The CDR3 length is 12 residues. The germline V gene encodes CDR1 ENHRY and CDR2 SYGVKD. Trimming removed 2 bases at V and 7 bases at J, with 7 bases between. This chain's CDR3 is CAISEGPNTQYF. CDR3 sequence (DNA): TGTGCCATCAGTGAGGGGCCAAATACGCAGTATTTT.

Turning to this clone: Other DNA sequences in this sample translate to the same CDR3. The chain links TRBV29-1 to TRBJ2-7, with a possible D match to TRBD2 (6 bases). Trimming took off 4 bases at V and 5 bases at J, with 6 bases between the two ends. This CDR3 region has 10 residues. CDR1 SQVTM and CDR2 ANQGSEA come from the germline V gene. Here the CDR3 reads CSVGEDEQYF. The CDR3 nucleotides read TGCAGCGTTGGGGAGGACGAGCAGTACTTC.

The chain has TRBV10-3 and TRBJ1-5, with 9 nucleotides matching TRBD1. The V and J ends lost 2 bases and 6 bases, in that order; junction bases with no gene match: 2. CDR3 size: 14 residues. Looked up from germline, CDR1 is ENHRY and CDR2 is SYGVKD. The CDR3 protein is CAISERDRAQPQHF. The CDR3 nucleotides are TGTGCCATCAGTGAGCGGGACAGGGCTCAGCCCCAGCATTTT.

The chain links TRBV6-5 to TRBJ2-6; D call uncertain. CDR3 length: 13 amino acids. V was trimmed by 6 bases and J by 1 base, leaving 4 bases between them. The V gene's germline CDR1 is MNHEY and CDR2 SVGAGI. CDR3 nucleotides: TGTGCCAGCAGGACTTCTGGGGCCAACGTCCTGACTTTC. Protein: CASRTSGANVLTF.

The chain has TRBV2 and TRBJ1-1; D remains unclear. CDR3 length equals 13 residues. CDR1 is SNHLY, CDR2 FYNNEI, per germline. The ends were cut back, 6 bases at V and 4 bases at J, with 12 bases in the middle. The CDR3 region has the DNA TGTGCCAGCAGCAACACGGTTCCCACTGAAGCTTTCTTT. Translated, it gives CASSNTVPTEAFF.

In this sample, this clone turned up a few times. The V call is TRBV27, the J call TRBJ2-6; possible D gene TRBD1, 5 bases. Germline V gene lookup returns CDR1 MNHEY and CDR2 SMNVEV (reference sequence). Trimming shortened V by 6 bases and J by 0 bases, and 12 bases separated the two germline ends. CDR3 length: 16 residues. In nucleotides, the CDR3 is TGTGCCAGCAGACAGGCAGGGCCCTCTGGGGCCAACGTCCTGACTTTC. Translation: CASRQAGPSGANVLTF.

V gene TRBV6-1 combines with J gene TRBJ2-5; TRBD2 matches 7 bases. The CDR3 runs to 14 residues. Losses at the gene ends were 4 bases for V and 2 bases for J; bases not matched to a gene: 4. Germline assignment: CDR1 MNHNS and CDR2 SASEGT. The CDR3: CASSARDYQETQYF. Here the CDR3 DNA reads TGTGCCAGCAGTGCCCGGGACTATCAAGAGACCCAGTACTTC.

This clone appeared a few times. The rearrangement joins TRBV5-1 to TRBJ2-1; D is perhaps TRBD2 (5 bases). V gave up 4 bases and J gave up 6 bases, with 8 bases separating them. The CDR3 totals 12 residues. Germline V gives CDR1 SGHRS, CDR2 YFSETQ. The CDR3 DNA is TGCGCCAGCAGCCACGGGGTCAATGAGCAGTTCTTC. It codes for CASSHGVNEQFF.

The chain recombines TRBV29-1 with TRBJ1-4; D call uncertain. The ends were cut back, 4 bases at V and 0 bases at J, with 6 bases in the middle. Germline values: CDR1 SQVTM, CDR2 ANQGSEA. CDR3 length: 13 amino acids. The CDR3 protein is CSVGRTTNEKLFF. CDR3 DNA: TGCAGCGTTGGCAGGACAACTAATGAAAAACTGTTTTTT.

The V and J genes are TRBV30 and TRBJ2-6, with D unresolved. In germline, CDR1 is GTSNPN, CDR2 SVGIG (reference sequence). V lost 0 bases and J 4 bases, leaving 4 bases between the germline ends. The CDR3 contains 13 residues. The DNA for the CDR3 is TGTGCCTGGAGTGTTGGCGGGGCCAACGTCCTGACTTTC. Translation: CAWSVGGANVLTF.

On this clone itself: The identical CDR3 is also encoded by other nucleotide sequences in the sample. The V gene is TRBV7-2, the J gene TRBJ1-1; 7 positions agree with TRBD1. CDR1 SGHTA and CDR2 FQGNSA come from the germline V gene. After removal of 5 bases from V and 1 base from J, the junction contained 1 base not matched to a gene. CDR3 size: 13 residues. CDR3 loop: CASSRDRNTEAFF. CDR3 nucleotide sequence: TGTGCCAGCAGCCGGGACAGGAACACTGAAGCTTTCTTT. Full variable domain (outside the CDR3, taken from reference TRBV7-2 and TRBJ1-1): GAGVSQSPSNKVTEKGKDVELRCDPISGHTALYWYRQSLGQGLEFLIYFQGNSAPDKSGLPSDRFSAERTGGSVSTLTIQRTQQEDSAVYLCASSRDRNTEAFFGQGTRLTVV.

This clone appeared once. The chain recombines TRBV20-1 with TRBJ2-5, with D unresolved. The CDR3 spans 9 residues. Per germline, CDR1 DFQATT and CDR2 SNEGSKA (reference sequence). V lost 5 bases, J lost 4 bases, and 2 bases lay in between. The CDR3 spells CSALETQYF. CDR3 DNA: TGCAGTGCTTTAGAGACCCAGTACTTC.

This chain links TRBV5-1 with TRBJ1-2, with D possibly matching TRBD1 (5 bases). The V end was cut by 5 bases, the J end by 4 bases, with 12 bases between. CDR3 length: 13 residues. Germline lookup yields CDR1 SGHRS and CDR2 YFSETQ. For the CDR3, the DNA is TGCGCCAGCAGTTCCCGACAGTTCTATGGCTACACCTTC. Amino acids: CASSSRQFYGYTF.

J is TRBJ2-1 and V is TRBV7-9, with D perhaps TRBD1 or TRBD2 (5 bases each). This CDR3 is 12 amino acids long. The germline gives CDR1 SEHNR, CDR2 FQNEAQ (reference sequence). V was pared by 5 bases and J by 12 bases, with 14 bases between. CDR3 sequence (DNA): TGTGCCAGCAGCCTCAGCGATGGGGGGCAGTTCTTC. It encodes CASSLSDGGQFF.

The V gene is TRBV25-1, the J gene TRBJ2-7; 8 positions match TRBD2. This CDR3 comprises 16 residues. The V gene's germline CDR1 is MGHDK and CDR2 SYGVNS. The trim removed 4 bases at V and 5 bases at J, leaving 13 bases unmatched. CDR3 DNA sequence: TGTGCCAGCAGTGCCTCGTACGGGGCGGGAGGCCACGAGCAGTACTTC. This encodes CASSASYGAGGHEQYF.

Regarding this clone: At one boundary the junction diverges from the germline segment, which might be a read error. The chain links TRBV30 to TRBJ1-2, with a possible D match to TRBD1 (5 bases). The CDR3 spans 12 residues. Germline CDR1 GTSNPN, CDR2 SVGIG (reference sequence). For the CDR3, the DNA is TGTGCCTGGAGTGGTTCAAGCAGGGAGAGGGACTTC. Encoded protein: CAWSGSSRERDF.

This clone was counted only a few times. The chain couples TRBV6-5 to TRBJ1-5; the match to TRBD1 covers 9 bases. Germline values: CDR1 MNHEY, CDR2 SVGAGI. This CDR3 contains 15 residues. V trimming: 4 bases; J trimming: 4 bases; junction bases outside the gene matches: 5. CDR3 nucleotide sequence: TGTGCCAGCAGTTTGCGGACAGGGGTGAATCAGCCCCAGCATTTT. It is translated as CASSLRTGVNQPQHF.